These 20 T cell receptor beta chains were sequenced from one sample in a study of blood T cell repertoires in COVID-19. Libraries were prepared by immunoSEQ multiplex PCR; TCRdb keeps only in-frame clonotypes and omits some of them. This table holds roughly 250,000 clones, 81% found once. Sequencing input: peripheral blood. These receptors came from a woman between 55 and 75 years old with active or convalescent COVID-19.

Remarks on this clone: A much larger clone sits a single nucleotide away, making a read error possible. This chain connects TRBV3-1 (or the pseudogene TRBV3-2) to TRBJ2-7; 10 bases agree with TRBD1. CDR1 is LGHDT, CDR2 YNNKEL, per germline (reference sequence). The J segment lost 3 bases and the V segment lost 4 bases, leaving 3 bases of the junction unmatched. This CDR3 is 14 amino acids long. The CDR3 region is CASSPGTGDYEQYF. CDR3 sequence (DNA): TGTGCCAGCAGCCCCGGGACAGGGGACTACGAGCAGTACTTC.

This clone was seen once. The CDR3: CASTPLGRALHF. Written as DNA, the CDR3 is TGTGCCAGCACCCCACTGGGGAGGGCCCTCCACTTT. The gene calls are TRBV6-5 and TRBJ1-6; D gene uncertain. Between the trimmed V and J ends, which lost 7 bases and 14 bases, there was a span of 15 bases. The CDR3 is 12 residues long. Germline V gene lookup returns CDR1 MNHEY and CDR2 SVGAGI.

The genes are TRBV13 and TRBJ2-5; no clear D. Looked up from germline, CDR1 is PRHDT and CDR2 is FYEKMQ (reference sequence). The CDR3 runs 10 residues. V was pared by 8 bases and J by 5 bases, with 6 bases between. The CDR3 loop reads CASPRETQYF. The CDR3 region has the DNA TGTGCCAGCCCCCGGGAGACCCAGTACTTC.

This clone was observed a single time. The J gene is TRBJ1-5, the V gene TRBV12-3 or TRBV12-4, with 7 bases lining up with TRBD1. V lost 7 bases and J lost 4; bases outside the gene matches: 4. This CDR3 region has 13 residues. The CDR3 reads CASTSTGNQPQHF. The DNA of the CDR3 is TGTGCCAGCACCTCGACAGGGAATCAGCCCCAGCATTTT.

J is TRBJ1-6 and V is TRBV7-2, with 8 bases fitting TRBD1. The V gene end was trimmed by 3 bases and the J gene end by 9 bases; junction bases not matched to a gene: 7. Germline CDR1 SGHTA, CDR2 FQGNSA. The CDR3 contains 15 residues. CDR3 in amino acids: CASSLDRVGGSPLHF. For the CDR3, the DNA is TGTGCCAGCAGCTTGGACAGGGTAGGAGGTTCACCCCTCCACTTT. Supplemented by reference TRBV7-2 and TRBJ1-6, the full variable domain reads GAGVSQSPSNKVTEKGKDVELRCDPISGHTALYWYRQSLGQGLEFLIYFQGNSAPDKSGLPSDRFSAERTGGSVSTLTIQRTQQEDSAVYLCASSLDRVGGSPLHFGNGTRLTVT.

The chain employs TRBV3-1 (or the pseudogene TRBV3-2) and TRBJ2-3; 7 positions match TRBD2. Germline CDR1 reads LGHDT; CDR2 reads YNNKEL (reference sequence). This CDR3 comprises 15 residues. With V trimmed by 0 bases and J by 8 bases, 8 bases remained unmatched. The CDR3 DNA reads TGTGCCAGCAGCCAAGAGACTAGCAGGCGCGGTACGCAGTATTTT. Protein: CASSQETSRRGTQYF.

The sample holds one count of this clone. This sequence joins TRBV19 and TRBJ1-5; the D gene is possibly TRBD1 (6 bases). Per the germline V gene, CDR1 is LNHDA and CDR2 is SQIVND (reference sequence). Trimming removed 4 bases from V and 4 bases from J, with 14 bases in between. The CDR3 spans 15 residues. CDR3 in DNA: TGTGCCAGTAGTACCTGGACAGAGGATAATCAGCCCCAGCATTTT. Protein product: CASSTWTEDNQPQHF.

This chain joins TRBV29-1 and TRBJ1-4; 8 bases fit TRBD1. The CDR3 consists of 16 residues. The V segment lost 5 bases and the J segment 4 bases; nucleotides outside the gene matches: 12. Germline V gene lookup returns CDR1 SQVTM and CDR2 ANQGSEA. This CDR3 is CSVRPLDRGYNEKLFF. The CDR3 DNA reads TGCAGCGTTCGCCCTCTTGACAGGGGTTATAATGAAAAACTGTTTTTT.

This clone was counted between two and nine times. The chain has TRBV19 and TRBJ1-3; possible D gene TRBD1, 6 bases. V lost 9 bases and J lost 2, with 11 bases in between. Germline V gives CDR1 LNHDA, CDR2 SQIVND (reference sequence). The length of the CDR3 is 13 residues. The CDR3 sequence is CASSRGAGNTIYF. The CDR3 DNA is TGTGCCAGCAGCAGGGGTGCTGGAAACACCATATATTTT.

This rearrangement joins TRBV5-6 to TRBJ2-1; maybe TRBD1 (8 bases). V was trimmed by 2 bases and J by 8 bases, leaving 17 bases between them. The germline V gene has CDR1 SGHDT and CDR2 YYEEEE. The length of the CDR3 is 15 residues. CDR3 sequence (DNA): TGTGCCAGCAGCTTACCACAGGGGGGGGCCCATGAGCAGTTCTTC. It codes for CASSLPQGGAHEQFF.

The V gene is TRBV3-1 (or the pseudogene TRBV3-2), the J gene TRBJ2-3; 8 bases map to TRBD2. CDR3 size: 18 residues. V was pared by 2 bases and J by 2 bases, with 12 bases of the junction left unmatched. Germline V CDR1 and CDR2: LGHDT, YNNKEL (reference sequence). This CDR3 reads CASSQLAGQGRATDTQYF. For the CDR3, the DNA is TGTGCCAGCAGCCAACTAGCGGGCCAGGGACGGGCCACAGATACGCAGTATTTT.

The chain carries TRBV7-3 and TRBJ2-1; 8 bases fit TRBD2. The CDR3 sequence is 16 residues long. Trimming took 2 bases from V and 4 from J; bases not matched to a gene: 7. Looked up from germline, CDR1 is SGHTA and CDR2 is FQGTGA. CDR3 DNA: TGTGCCAGCAGCTTACGAGCGGGGGTAAAGTACAATGAGCAGTTCTTC. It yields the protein CASSLRAGVKYNEQFF.

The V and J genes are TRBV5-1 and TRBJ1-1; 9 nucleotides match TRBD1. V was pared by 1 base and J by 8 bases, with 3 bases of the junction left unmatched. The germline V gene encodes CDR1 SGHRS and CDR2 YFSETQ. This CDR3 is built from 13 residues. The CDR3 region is CASSLWGTGEAFF. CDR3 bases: TGCGCCAGCAGCTTGTGGGGGACAGGGGAAGCTTTCTTT.

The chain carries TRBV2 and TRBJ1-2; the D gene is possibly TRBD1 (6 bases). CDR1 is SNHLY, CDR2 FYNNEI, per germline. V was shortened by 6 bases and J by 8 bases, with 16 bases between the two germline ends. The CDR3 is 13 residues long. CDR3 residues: CASSADRLEGYTF. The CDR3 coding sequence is TGTGCCAGCAGCGCCGACAGGCTAGAAGGCTACACCTTC.

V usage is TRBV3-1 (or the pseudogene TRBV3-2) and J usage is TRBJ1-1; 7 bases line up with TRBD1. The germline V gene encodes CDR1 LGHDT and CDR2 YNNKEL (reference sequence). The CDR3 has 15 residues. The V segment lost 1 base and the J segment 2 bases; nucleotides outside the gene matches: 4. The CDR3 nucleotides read TGTGCCAGCAGCCAAGGGGGACAGCGCAACACTGAAGCTTTCTTT. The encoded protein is CASSQGGQRNTEAFF.

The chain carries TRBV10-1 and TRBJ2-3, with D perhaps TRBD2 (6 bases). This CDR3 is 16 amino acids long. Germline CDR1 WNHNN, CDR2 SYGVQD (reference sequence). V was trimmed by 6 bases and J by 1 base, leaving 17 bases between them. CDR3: CASSASGDQGTDTQYF. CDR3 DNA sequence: TGCGCCAGCAGCGCTTCGGGGGATCAGGGCACAGATACGCAGTATTTT.

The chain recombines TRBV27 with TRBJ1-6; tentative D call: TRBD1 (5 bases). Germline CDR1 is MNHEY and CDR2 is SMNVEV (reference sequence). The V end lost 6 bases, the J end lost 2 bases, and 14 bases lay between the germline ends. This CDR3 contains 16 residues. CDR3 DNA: TGTGCCAGCAGCGACCCCTCGGGGGCCTATAATTCACCCCTCCACTTT. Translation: CASSDPSGAYNSPLHF.

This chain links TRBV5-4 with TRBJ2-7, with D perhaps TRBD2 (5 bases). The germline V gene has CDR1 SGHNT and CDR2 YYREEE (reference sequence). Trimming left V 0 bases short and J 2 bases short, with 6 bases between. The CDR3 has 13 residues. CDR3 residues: CASSLAGTYEQYF. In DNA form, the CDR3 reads TGTGCCAGCAGCTTGGCCGGGACCTACGAGCAGTACTTC.

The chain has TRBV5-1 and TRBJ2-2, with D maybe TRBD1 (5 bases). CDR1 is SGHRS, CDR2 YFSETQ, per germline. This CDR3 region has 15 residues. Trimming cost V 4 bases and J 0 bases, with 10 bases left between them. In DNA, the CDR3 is TGCGCCAGCAGCAGGCAGGGAACGAACACCGGGGAGCTGTTTTTT. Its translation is CASSRQGTNTGELFF.

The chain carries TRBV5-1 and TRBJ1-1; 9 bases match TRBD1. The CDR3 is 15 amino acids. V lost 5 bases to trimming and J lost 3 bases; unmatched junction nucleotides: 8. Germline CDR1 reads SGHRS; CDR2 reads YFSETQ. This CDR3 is CASSSGTGKYTEAFF. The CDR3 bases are TGCGCCAGCAGTAGTGGGACAGGGAAATACACTGAAGCTTTCTTT. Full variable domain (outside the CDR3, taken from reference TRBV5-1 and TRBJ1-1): KAGVTQTPRYLIKTRGQQVTLSCSPISGHRSVSWYQQTPGQGLQFLFEYFSETQRNKGNFPGRFSGRQFSNSRSEMNVSTLELGDSALYLCASSSGTGKYTEAFFGQGTRLTVV.